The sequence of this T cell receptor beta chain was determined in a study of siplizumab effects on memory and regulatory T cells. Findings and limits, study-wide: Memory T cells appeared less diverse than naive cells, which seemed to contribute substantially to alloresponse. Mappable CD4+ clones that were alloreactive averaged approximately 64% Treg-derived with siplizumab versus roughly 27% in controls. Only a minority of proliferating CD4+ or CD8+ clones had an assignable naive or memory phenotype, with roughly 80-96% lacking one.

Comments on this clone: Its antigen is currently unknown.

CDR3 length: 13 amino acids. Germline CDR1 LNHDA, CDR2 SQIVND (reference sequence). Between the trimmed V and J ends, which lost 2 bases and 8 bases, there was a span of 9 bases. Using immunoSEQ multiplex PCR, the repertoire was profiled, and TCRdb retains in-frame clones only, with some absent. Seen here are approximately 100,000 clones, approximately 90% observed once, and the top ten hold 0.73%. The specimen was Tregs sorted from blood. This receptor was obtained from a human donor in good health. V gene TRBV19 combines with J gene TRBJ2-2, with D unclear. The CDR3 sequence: CASSIQVSGELFF. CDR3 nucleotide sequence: TGTGCCAGTAGTATACAGGTGTCGGGGGAGCTGTTTTTT.